This is a list of T cell receptor beta chains from one sample in a study of cytotoxic CD8 clonotypes in ibrutinib-treated CLL. This table comes from immunoSEQ multiplex PCR, and its TCRdb copy is limited to in-frame clones, with some not included. Among 12,000 to 15,000 clones, 52% were seen once, and the ten largest hold roughly a third. The sequencing used PBMCs, collected at a roughly 22-month disease-progression time point, from a patient treated with ibrutinib. These receptors all stem from a human donor with chronic lymphocytic leukemia. Both conserved end residues are part of each CDR3. Fields, in order: V gene, clone size, CDR3 length, D gene, J gene, CDR3 DNA, CDR3 protein. The D gene is left open where the match is weak. Only some rows state a clone size, as once, few, many or a class for expanded clones.

v_gene: TRBV7-5; abundance: once; len: 15; d_gene: NA; j_gene: TRBJ1-5; CDR3nt: TGTGCCAGAAGCCGCCGGGACAGGGTTAGTCAGCCCCAGCATTTT; CDR3aa: CARSRRDRVSQPQHF
v_gene: TRBV2; abundance: NA; len: 14; d_gene: NA; j_gene: TRBJ2-3; CDR3nt: TGTGCCAGCCGGGTTTCCAGGAGCACAGATACGCAGTATTTT; CDR3aa: CASRVSRSTDTQYF
v_gene: TRBV2; abundance: many; len: 14; d_gene: NA; j_gene: TRBJ1-5; CDR3nt: TGTGCCAGCAACGGAAGGGGGAGCAATCAGCCCCAGCATTTT; CDR3aa: CASNGRGSNQPQHF
v_gene: TRBV9; abundance: NA; len: 15; d_gene: NA; j_gene: TRBJ1-3; CDR3nt: TGTGCCAGCAGCGTAGATCAGGGCTCTGGAAACACCATATATTTT; CDR3aa: CASSVDQGSGNTIYF
v_gene: TRBV7-8; abundance: medium-sized; len: 13; d_gene: TRBD1; j_gene: TRBJ1-2; CDR3nt: TGTGCCAGCAGCCGAACAGGGGTTGAAGGCTACACCTTC; CDR3aa: CASSRTGVEGYTF
v_gene: TRBV7-9; abundance: few; len: 15; d_gene: NA; j_gene: TRBJ2-5; CDR3nt: TGTGCCAGCAGCCCCTCAGGGCTCGGTAAAGAGACCCAGTACTTC; CDR3aa: CASSPSGLGKETQYF
v_gene: TRBV4-2; abundance: NA; len: 15; d_gene: NA; j_gene: TRBJ1-5; CDR3nt: TGTGCCAGCAGCCAAGATACGGGGGCGTATCAGCCCCAGCATTTT; CDR3aa: CASSQDTGAYQPQHF
v_gene: TRBV7-9; abundance: NA; len: 13; d_gene: TRBD1; j_gene: TRBJ2-1; CDR3nt: TGTGCCAGCAGCACCGGGACAGGTGATGAGCAGTTCTTC; CDR3aa: CASSTGTGDEQFF
v_gene: TRBV5-4; abundance: few; len: 14; d_gene: NA; j_gene: TRBJ1-1; CDR3nt: TGTGCCAGCAGCCTTGGGAAGCGGAACACTGAAGCTTTCTTT; CDR3aa: CASSLGKRNTEAFF
v_gene: TRBV7-7; abundance: NA; len: 15; d_gene: NA; j_gene: TRBJ2-6; CDR3nt: TGTGCCAGCAGCTTCAGTGCCTCTGGGGCCAACGTCCTGACTTTC; CDR3aa: CASSFSASGANVLTF
v_gene: TRBV4-1; abundance: NA; len: 16; d_gene: NA; j_gene: TRBJ1-1; CDR3nt: TGCGCCAGCAGCCAAGATACTTACCAGGGGCGCGCTGAAGCTTTCTTT; CDR3aa: CASSQDTYQGRAEAFF
v_gene: TRBV11-2; abundance: NA; len: 18; d_gene: TRBD2; j_gene: TRBJ2-7; CDR3nt: TGTGCCAGCAGCTTAGTCCATACTAGCGGGCTATTCTCCTACGAGCAGTACTTC; CDR3aa: CASSLVHTSGLFSYEQYF
v_gene: TRBV29-1; abundance: NA; len: 14; d_gene: NA; j_gene: TRBJ2-2; CDR3nt: TGCAGCGCCAAATTAGGTACAGACACCGGGGAGCTGTTTTTT; CDR3aa: CSAKLGTDTGELFF
v_gene: TRBV6-5; abundance: NA; len: 15; d_gene: TRBD1; j_gene: TRBJ1-1; CDR3nt: TGTGCCAGCAGTGGCGTCGACAGGGTTCGGCCTGAAGCTTTCTTT; CDR3aa: CASSGVDRVRPEAFF
v_gene: TRBV7-6; abundance: medium-sized; len: 14; d_gene: NA; j_gene: TRBJ1-1; CDR3nt: TGTGCCAGCAGGAGGTGGGGGGAGAACACTGAAGCTTTCTTT; CDR3aa: CASRRWGENTEAFF
v_gene: TRBV12-5; abundance: NA; len: 15; d_gene: TRBD1; j_gene: TRBJ1-4; CDR3nt: TGTGCTAGTGGTACTGGGACAGTCAGTAATGAAAAACTGTTTTTT; CDR3aa: CASGTGTVSNEKLFF
v_gene: TRBV27; abundance: few; len: 14; d_gene: TRBD1; j_gene: TRBJ1-2; CDR3nt: TGTGCCAGCAGACAGTTAACAGGGGCTGATGGCTACACCTTC; CDR3aa: CASRQLTGADGYTF
v_gene: TRBV11-2; abundance: few; len: 14; d_gene: NA; j_gene: TRBJ1-1; CDR3nt: TGTGCCAGCAGCTTTACAGGGAGGGACACTGAAGCTTTCTTT; CDR3aa: CASSFTGRDTEAFF
v_gene: TRBV19; abundance: many; len: 12; d_gene: NA; j_gene: TRBJ2-7; CDR3nt: TGTGCCACCACCGGACAGTCCTACGAGCAGTACTTC; CDR3aa: CATTGQSYEQYF
v_gene: TRBV5-6; abundance: NA; len: 17; d_gene: TRBD1; j_gene: TRBJ2-1; CDR3nt: TGTGCCAGCAGCTGGAGAGCAGGGGGCTCGGACTACAATGAGCAGTTCTTC; CDR3aa: CASSWRAGGSDYNEQFF
v_gene: TRBV13; abundance: few; len: 14; d_gene: NA; j_gene: TRBJ1-5; CDR3nt: TGTGCCAGCAGCCCTAGAGGGGGGCGACAGCCCCAGCATTTT; CDR3aa: CASSPRGGRQPQHF
v_gene: TRBV10-2; abundance: NA; len: 14; d_gene: TRBD1; j_gene: TRBJ2-7; CDR3nt: TGCGCCAGCAGGTTGGACAGGGGGTTCTACGAGCAGTACTTC; CDR3aa: CASRLDRGFYEQYF
v_gene: TRBV4-1; abundance: NA; len: 16; d_gene: NA; j_gene: TRBJ2-7; CDR3nt: TGCGCCAGCAGCCAAGAAGGTGGGGGCTTCTCCTACGAGCAGTACTTC; CDR3aa: CASSQEGGGFSYEQYF
v_gene: TRBV15; abundance: NA; len: 16; d_gene: TRBD1; j_gene: TRBJ2-1; CDR3nt: TGTGCCACCAGCAGGGTCCGCGGGACAGGCTTCAATGAGCAGTTCTTC; CDR3aa: CATSRVRGTGFNEQFF
v_gene: TRBV15; abundance: NA; len: 15; d_gene: NA; j_gene: TRBJ2-3; CDR3nt: TGTGCCACCAGCAGAGACGGATTCTCCACAGATACGCAGTATTTT; CDR3aa: CATSRDGFSTDTQYF
v_gene: TRBV29-1; abundance: NA; len: 16; d_gene: TRBD2; j_gene: TRBJ2-7; CDR3nt: TGCAGCGTTGAAGGGACTAGCGGGGGGGAACTGGGCGAGCAGTACTTC; CDR3aa: CSVEGTSGGELGEQYF
v_gene: TRBV15; abundance: NA; len: 14; d_gene: NA; j_gene: TRBJ2-7; CDR3nt: TGTGCCACCAGCTCCGGGACTTATGAGGGCGAGCAGTACTTC; CDR3aa: CATSSGTYEGEQYF
v_gene: TRBV13; abundance: NA; len: 15; d_gene: TRBD1; j_gene: TRBJ2-7; CDR3nt: TGTGCCAGCAGCCTATCCGGGACAGGCTCCTACGAGCAGTACTTC; CDR3aa: CASSLSGTGSYEQYF
v_gene: TRBV10-3; abundance: NA; len: 15; d_gene: TRBD1; j_gene: TRBJ1-1; CDR3nt: TGTGCCATCAGTGACCAGGGGGTGATGAACACTGAAGCTTTCTTT; CDR3aa: CAISDQGVMNTEAFF
v_gene: TRBV10-3; abundance: NA; len: 13; d_gene: NA; j_gene: TRBJ1-1; CDR3nt: TGTGCCATCACTCCTCTGGCGGGGGCTGAAGCTTTCTTT; CDR3aa: CAITPLAGAEAFF
v_gene: TRBV19; abundance: NA; len: 16; d_gene: TRBD2; j_gene: TRBJ2-7; CDR3nt: TGTGCCAGTAGGAGTCTTGCGACTAGCGGCACCTACGAGCAGTACTTC; CDR3aa: CASRSLATSGTYEQYF
v_gene: TRBV5-5; abundance: NA; len: 13; d_gene: TRBD1; j_gene: TRBJ2-3; CDR3nt: TGTGCCAGCAGCTTGGGGACAGGGGAAACGCAGTATTTT; CDR3aa: CASSLGTGETQYF
v_gene: TRBV9; abundance: NA; len: 15; d_gene: NA; j_gene: TRBJ1-2; CDR3nt: TGTGCCAGCAGCGTAGCACCCAGGGCCGCATATGGCTACACCTTC; CDR3aa: CASSVAPRAAYGYTF
v_gene: TRBV27; abundance: NA; len: 12; d_gene: TRBD1; j_gene: TRBJ1-2; CDR3nt: TGTGCCAGCAGGACAGGGTCCTATGGCTACACCTTC; CDR3aa: CASRTGSYGYTF
v_gene: TRBV27; abundance: NA; len: 13; d_gene: NA; j_gene: TRBJ1-2; CDR3nt: TGTGCCAGCAGTTCGGACGGTAACTATGGCTACACCTTC; CDR3aa: CASSSDGNYGYTF
v_gene: TRBV14; abundance: NA; len: 13; d_gene: NA; j_gene: TRBJ1-5; CDR3nt: TGTGCCAGCAGCCAAGATAGGGTAGGGACCCAGCATTTT; CDR3aa: CASSQDRVGTQHF
v_gene: TRBV2; abundance: NA; len: 18; d_gene: TRBD2; j_gene: TRBJ2-1; CDR3nt: TGTGCCAGCAGTGAAGCGCTTCGGGCTAGCGGGGGGTACAATGAGCAGTTCTTC; CDR3aa: CASSEALRASGGYNEQFF
v_gene: TRBV20-1; abundance: NA; len: 11; d_gene: TRBD2; j_gene: TRBJ2-1; CDR3nt: TGCAGTGCCAAGAGGGGACTAGGAGAGTTCTTC; CDR3aa: CSAKRGLGEFF
v_gene: TRBV18; abundance: NA; len: 14; d_gene: NA; j_gene: TRBJ1-4; CDR3nt: TGTGCCAGCTCACCGGACAGAACTAATGAAAAACTGTTTTTT; CDR3aa: CASSPDRTNEKLFF
v_gene: TRBV6-6; abundance: NA; len: 12; d_gene: NA; j_gene: TRBJ2-7; CDR3nt: TGTGCCAGCAGTTACGGGCTCTACGAGCAGTACTTC; CDR3aa: CASSYGLYEQYF
v_gene: TRBV7-6; abundance: medium-sized; len: 15; d_gene: TRBD1; j_gene: TRBJ2-1; CDR3nt: TGTGCCAGCATACCGGGACAGCGATCCTACAATGAGCAGTTCTTC; CDR3aa: CASIPGQRSYNEQFF
v_gene: TRBV27; abundance: once; len: 15; d_gene: NA; j_gene: TRBJ1-2; CDR3nt: TGTGCCAGCAGTCCGGGACATTCGGGTAACTATGGCTACACCTTC; CDR3aa: CASSPGHSGNYGYTF
v_gene: TRBV10-3; abundance: few; len: 12; d_gene: TRBD1; j_gene: TRBJ1-1; CDR3nt: TGTGCCATCAGCGCTGGGACAGCTGAAGCTTTCTTT; CDR3aa: CAISAGTAEAFF
v_gene: TRBV9; abundance: NA; len: 13; d_gene: TRBD1; j_gene: TRBJ1-2; CDR3nt: TGTGCCAGCAGCGAGGGACAGACCTATGGCTACACCTTC; CDR3aa: CASSEGQTYGYTF
v_gene: TRBV4-2; abundance: NA; len: 15; d_gene: NA; j_gene: TRBJ2-7; CDR3nt: TGTGCCAGCAGCCAATCATTTACTAGAGGGGGCGAGCAGTACTTC; CDR3aa: CASSQSFTRGGEQYF